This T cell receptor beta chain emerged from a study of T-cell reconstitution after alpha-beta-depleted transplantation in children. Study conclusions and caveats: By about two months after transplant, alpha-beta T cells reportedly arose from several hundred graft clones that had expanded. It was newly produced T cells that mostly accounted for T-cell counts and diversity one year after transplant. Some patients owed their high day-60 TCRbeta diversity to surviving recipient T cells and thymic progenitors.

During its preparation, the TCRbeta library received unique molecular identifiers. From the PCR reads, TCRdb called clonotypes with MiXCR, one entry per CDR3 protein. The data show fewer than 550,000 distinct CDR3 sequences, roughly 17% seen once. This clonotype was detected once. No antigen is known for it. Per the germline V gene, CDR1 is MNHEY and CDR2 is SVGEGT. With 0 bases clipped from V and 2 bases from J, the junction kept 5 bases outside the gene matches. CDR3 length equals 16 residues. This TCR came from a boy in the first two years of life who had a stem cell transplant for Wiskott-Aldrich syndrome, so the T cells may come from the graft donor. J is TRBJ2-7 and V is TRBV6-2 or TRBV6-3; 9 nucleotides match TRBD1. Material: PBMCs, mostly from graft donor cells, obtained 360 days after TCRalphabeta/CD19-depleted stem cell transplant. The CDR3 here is CASSYSAWTGAYEQYF. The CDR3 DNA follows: TGTGCCAGCAGTTACTCGGCTTGGACAGGGGCCTACGAGCAGTACTTC.